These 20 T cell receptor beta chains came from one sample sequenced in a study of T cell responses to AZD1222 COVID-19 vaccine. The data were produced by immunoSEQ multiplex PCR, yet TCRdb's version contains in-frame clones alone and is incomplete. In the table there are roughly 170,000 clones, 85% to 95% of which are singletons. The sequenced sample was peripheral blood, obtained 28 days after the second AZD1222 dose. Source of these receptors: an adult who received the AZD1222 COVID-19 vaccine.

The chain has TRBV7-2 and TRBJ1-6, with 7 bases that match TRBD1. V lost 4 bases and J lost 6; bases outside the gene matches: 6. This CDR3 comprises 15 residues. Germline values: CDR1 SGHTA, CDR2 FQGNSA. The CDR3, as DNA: TGTGCCAGCAGCTCAAGCCAGGGGGTTAATTCACCCCTCCACTTT. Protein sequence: CASSSSQGVNSPLHF.

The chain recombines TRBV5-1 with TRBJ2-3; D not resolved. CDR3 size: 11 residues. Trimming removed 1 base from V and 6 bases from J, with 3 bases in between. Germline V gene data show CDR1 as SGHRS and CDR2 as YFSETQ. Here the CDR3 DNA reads TGCGCCAGCAGCTTGAGCGATACGCAGTATTTT. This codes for CASSLSDTQYF.

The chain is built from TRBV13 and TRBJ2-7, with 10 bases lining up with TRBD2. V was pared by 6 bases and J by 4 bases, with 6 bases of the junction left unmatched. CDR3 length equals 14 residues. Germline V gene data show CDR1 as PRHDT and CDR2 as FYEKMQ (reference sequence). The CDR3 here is CASRKAGGPYEQYF. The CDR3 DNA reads TGTGCCAGCAGGAAAGCGGGAGGGCCTTACGAGCAGTACTTC.

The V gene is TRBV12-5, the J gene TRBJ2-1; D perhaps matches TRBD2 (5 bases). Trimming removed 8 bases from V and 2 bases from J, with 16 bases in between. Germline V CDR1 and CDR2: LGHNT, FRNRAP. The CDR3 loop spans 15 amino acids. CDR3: CASSPVELAYNEQFF. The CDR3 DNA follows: TGTGCTAGTTCCCCCGTCGAACTAGCCTACAATGAGCAGTTCTTC.

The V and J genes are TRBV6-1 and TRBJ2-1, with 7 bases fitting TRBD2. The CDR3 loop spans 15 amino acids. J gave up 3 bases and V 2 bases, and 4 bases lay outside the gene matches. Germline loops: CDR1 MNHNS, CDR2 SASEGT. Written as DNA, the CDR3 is TGTGCCAGCAGTGAACTGGGGGAGGGCTACAATGAGCAGTTCTTC. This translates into CASSELGEGYNEQFF.

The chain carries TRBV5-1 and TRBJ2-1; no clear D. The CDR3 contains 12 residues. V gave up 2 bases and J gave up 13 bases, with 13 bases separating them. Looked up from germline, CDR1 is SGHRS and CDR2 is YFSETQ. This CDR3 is CASSLNEQGQFF. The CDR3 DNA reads TGCGCCAGCAGCTTAAACGAGCAAGGTCAGTTCTTC.

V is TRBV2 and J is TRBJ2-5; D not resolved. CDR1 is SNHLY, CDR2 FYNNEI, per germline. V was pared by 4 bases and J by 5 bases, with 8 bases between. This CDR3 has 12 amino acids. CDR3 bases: TGTGCCAGCAGTGGGTTGGGGGAGACCCAGTACTTC. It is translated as CASSGLGETQYF.

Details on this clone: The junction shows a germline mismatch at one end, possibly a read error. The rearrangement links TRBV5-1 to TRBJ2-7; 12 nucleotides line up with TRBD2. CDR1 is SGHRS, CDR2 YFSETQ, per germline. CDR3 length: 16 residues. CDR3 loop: CASSAQLAGGSDEQYF. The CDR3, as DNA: TGCGCCAGCAGCGCACAACTAGCGGGAGGCTCCGACGAGCAGTACTTC.

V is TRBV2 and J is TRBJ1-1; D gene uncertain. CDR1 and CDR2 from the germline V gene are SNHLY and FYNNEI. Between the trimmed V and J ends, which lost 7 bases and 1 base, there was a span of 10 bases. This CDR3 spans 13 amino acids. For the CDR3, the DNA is TGTGCCAGCATCTTGTCAGGGAACACTGAAGCTTTCTTT. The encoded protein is CASILSGNTEAFF.

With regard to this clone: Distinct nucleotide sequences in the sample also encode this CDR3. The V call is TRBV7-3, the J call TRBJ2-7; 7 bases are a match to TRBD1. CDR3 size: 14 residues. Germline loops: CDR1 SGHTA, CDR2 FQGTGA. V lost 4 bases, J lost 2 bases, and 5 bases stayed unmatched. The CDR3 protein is CASSSGTVPYEQYF. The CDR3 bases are TGTGCCAGCAGCTCCGGGACAGTCCCCTACGAGCAGTACTTC.

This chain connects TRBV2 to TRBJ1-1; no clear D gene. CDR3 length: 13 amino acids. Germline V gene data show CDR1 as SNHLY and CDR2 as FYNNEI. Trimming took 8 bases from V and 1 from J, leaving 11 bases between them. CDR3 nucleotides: TGTGCCAGCCGTCTGGGCGGGAACACTGAAGCTTTCTTT. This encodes CASRLGGNTEAFF.

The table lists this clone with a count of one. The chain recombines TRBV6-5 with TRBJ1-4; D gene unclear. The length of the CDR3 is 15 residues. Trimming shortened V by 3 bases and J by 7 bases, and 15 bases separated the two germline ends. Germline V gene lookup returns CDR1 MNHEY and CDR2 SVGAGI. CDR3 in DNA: TGTGCCAGCAGTTATAAAGGGAGTCGGGCTGAAAAACTGTTTTTT. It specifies CASSYKGSRAEKLFF.

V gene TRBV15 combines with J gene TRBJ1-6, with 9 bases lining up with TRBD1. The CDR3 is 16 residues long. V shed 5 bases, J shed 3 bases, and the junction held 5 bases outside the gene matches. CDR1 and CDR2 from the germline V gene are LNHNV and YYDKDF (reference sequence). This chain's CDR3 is CATSPRTGVYNSPLHF. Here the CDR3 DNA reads TGTGCCACCAGCCCAAGGACAGGGGTCTATAATTCACCCCTCCACTTT.

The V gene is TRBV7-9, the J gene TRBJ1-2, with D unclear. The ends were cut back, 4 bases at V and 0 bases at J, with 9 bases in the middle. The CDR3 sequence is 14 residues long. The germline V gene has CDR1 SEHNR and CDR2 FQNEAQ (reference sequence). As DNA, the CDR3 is TGTGCCAGCAGCTCGACTCCAGCTAACTATGGCTACACCTTC. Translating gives CASSSTPANYGYTF.

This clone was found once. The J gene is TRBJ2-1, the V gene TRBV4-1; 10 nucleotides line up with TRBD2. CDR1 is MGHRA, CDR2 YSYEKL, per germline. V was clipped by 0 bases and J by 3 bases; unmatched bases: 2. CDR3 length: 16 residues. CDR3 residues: CASSQDRTSGYNEQFF. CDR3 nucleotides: TGCGCCAGCAGCCAAGACCGGACTAGCGGCTACAATGAGCAGTTCTTC.

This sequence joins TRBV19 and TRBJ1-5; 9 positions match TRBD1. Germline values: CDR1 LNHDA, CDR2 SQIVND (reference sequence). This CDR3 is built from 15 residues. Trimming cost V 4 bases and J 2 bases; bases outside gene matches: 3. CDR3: CASSNDRGGNQPQHF. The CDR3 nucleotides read TGTGCCAGTAGTAATGACAGGGGGGGCAATCAGCCCCAGCATTTT.

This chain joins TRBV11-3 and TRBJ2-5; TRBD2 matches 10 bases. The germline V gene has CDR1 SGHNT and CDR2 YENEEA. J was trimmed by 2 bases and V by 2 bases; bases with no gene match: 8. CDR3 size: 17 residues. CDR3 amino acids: CASSLWAASGGQETQYF. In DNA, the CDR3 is TGTGCCAGCAGCTTATGGGCCGCTAGCGGGGGTCAAGAGACCCAGTACTTC.

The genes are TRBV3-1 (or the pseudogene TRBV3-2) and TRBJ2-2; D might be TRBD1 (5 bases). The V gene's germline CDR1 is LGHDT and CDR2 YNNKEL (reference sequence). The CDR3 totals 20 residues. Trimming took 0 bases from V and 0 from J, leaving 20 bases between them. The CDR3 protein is CASSQDRNRVTGANTGELFF. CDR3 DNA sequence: TGTGCCAGCAGCCAAGACCGGAATAGGGTTACAGGCGCGAACACCGGGGAGCTGTTTTTT.

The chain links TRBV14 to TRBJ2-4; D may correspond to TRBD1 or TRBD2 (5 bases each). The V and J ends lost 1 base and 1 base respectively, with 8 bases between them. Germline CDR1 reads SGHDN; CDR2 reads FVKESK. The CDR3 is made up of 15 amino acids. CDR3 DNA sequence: TGTGCCAGCAGCCAAGGAGGGGCGGCCAAAAACATTCAGTACTTC. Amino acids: CASSQGGAAKNIQYF.

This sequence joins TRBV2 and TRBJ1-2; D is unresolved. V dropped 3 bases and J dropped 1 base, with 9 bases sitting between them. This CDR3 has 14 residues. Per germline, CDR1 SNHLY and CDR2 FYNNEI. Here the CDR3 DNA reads TGTGCCAGCAGTGACAGCATCTATAACTATGGCTACACCTTC. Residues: CASSDSIYNYGYTF.